The 13 T cell receptor beta chains presented below share a single source sample, sequenced in a study of shared clonotypes between healthy human individuals. Using immunoSEQ multiplex PCR, the repertoire was profiled, and TCRdb retains in-frame clones only, with some absent. Of about 960,000 clones in the sample, over 75% are singletons; the top ten hold about 1.5%. Sequenced material: memory CD4+ T cells sorted from blood. Subset in this sample: CD45RA-negative fraction. These receptors all stem from a young man in good health.

The rearrangement joins TRBV30 to TRBJ1-3, with 7 bases fitting TRBD1. The CDR3 spans 16 residues. Trimming cost V 1 base and J 0 bases; bases outside gene matches: 6. CDR1 GTSNPN and CDR2 SVGIG come from the germline V gene (reference sequence). CDR3 bases: TGTGCCTGGAGTGGGGACAGTCGATTCTCTGGAAACACCATATATTTT. Its protein is CAWSGDSRFSGNTIYF.

The chain couples TRBV6-6 to TRBJ1-3; a possible D gene is TRBD1 (6 bases). V was cut by 0 bases and J by 7 bases, with 13 bases left in between. CDR1 is MNHNY and CDR2 is SVGAGI in the germline V gene (reference sequence). The CDR3 runs 15 residues. The CDR3 nucleotides read TGTGCCAGCAGTTACTCGTTGCAGGGGATGAACACCATATATTTT. Translated: CASSYSLQGMNTIYF.

The chain links TRBV9 to TRBJ2-7; either TRBD1 or TRBD2 may supply D (5 bases each). The CDR3 has 15 residues. Germline assignment: CDR1 SGDLS and CDR2 YYNGEE. Trimming took 5 bases from V and 5 from J, leaving 20 bases between them. This CDR3 reads CASSSEEGRGDEQYF. The CDR3 DNA follows: TGTGCCAGCAGTTCGGAAGAGGGAAGGGGCGACGAGCAGTACTTC.

The gene calls are TRBV10-2 and TRBJ2-7, with D unclear. Germline CDR1 and CDR2: WSHSY and SAAADI. The CDR3 runs 13 residues. The germline V and J ends were trimmed by 6 bases and 4 bases, with 13 bases remaining between them. CDR3 loop: CASRSERQYEQYF. Here the CDR3 DNA reads TGCGCCAGCAGGTCAGAAAGACAATACGAGCAGTACTTC.

The V call is TRBV11-2, the J call TRBJ2-5; a weak D match, TRBD2 (6 bases). This CDR3 comprises 14 residues. Per the germline V gene, CDR1 is SGHAT and CDR2 is FQNNGV. V was shortened by 8 bases and J by 4 bases, with 17 bases between the two germline ends. The CDR3 nucleotides are TGTGCCAGCCAAAGACTAGTGGGGGGAGAGACCCAGTACTTC. Protein product: CASQRLVGGETQYF.

The chain couples TRBV6-4 to TRBJ2-1, with 7 nucleotides matching TRBD1. V lost 2 bases to trimming and J lost 7 bases; unmatched junction nucleotides: 5. This CDR3 contains 14 residues. Germline V CDR1 and CDR2: MRHNA, SNTAGT. The CDR3 region has the DNA TGTGCCAGCAGTGACGAGACAGGGCCAAATGAGCAGTTCTTC. This codes for CASSDETGPNEQFF.

The rearrangement joins TRBV30 to TRBJ2-7, with 9 bases aligning to TRBD1. The CDR3 consists of 13 residues. Germline lookup yields CDR1 GTSNPN and CDR2 SVGIG (reference sequence). Trimming removed 7 bases from V and 2 bases from J; junction bases left unmatched: 6. The CDR3 nucleotides are TGTGCCTATAATGGACAGGGGACCTACGAGCAGTACTTC. Its translation is CAYNGQGTYEQYF.

The rearrangement uses TRBV11-2 and TRBJ1-6; 8 bases are a match to TRBD1. Germline V gives CDR1 SGHAT, CDR2 FQNNGV. J lost 15 bases, V lost 4 bases, and 5 bases had no gene match. The CDR3 runs 12 residues. For the CDR3, the DNA is TGTGCCAGCAGCTACGGACAGGGCGGCCTCCACTTT. It encodes CASSYGQGGLHF.

A few counts support this clone. The chain has TRBV2 and TRBJ1-1; 8 positions match TRBD1. V was pared by 4 bases and J by 1 base, with 5 bases of the junction left unmatched. This CDR3 comprises 15 residues. CDR1 is SNHLY and CDR2 is FYNNEI in the germline V gene. The DNA of the CDR3 is TGTGCCAGCAGTGCCCAGGGGGCGGGGAACACTGAAGCTTTCTTT. As protein: CASSAQGAGNTEAFF.

To note about this clone: Other DNA sequences in the same sample also yield this CDR3. V gene TRBV5-1 combines with J gene TRBJ1-5, with D maybe TRBD1 (6 bases). This CDR3 region has 15 residues. Deletions cut 0 bases from V and 1 base from J, with 8 bases between. Germline V gene data show CDR1 as SGHRS and CDR2 as YFSETQ. The chain's CDR3 is CASSLAGGSNQPQHF. In nucleotides, the CDR3 is TGCGCCAGCAGCTTGGCCGGGGGCAGCAATCAGCCCCAGCATTTT.

The rearrangement links TRBV5-1 to TRBJ2-5, with no clear D. Germline CDR1 reads SGHRS; CDR2 reads YFSETQ. The CDR3 is 12 amino acids. Trimming cost V 0 bases and J 5 bases, with 5 bases left between them. CDR3 protein: CASSLASETQYF. In DNA, the CDR3 is TGCGCCAGCAGCTTGGCCAGTGAGACCCAGTACTTC.

DNA for the CDR3: TGTGCCAGCAGCCCCATCGGAAGCTCCTACGAGCAGTACTTC. This translates into CASSPIGSSYEQYF. The V and J genes are TRBV9 and TRBJ2-7; D gene unclear. In germline, CDR1 is SGDLS, CDR2 YYNGEE. This CDR3 has 14 residues. V lost 4 bases to trimming and J lost 0 bases, with 11 bases between them.

The V and J genes are TRBV7-9 and TRBJ2-7, with a weak D call TRBD2 (6 bases). This CDR3 spans 15 amino acids. CDR1 is SEHNR, CDR2 FQNEAQ, per germline (reference sequence). Trimming pared 5 bases from V and 1 base from J, leaving 15 bases between. The CDR3 coding sequence is TGTGCCAGCAGCCCGCGGGATGGCCAATCCTACGAGCAGTACTTC. Translated, it gives CASSPRDGQSYEQYF. Looking up the rest from reference TRBV7-9 and TRBJ2-7 gives the full variable domain: DTGVSQNPRHKITKRGQNVTFRCDPISEHNRLYWYRQTLGQGPEFLTYFQNEAQLEKSRLLSDRFSAERPKGSFSTLEIQRTEQGDSAMYLCASSPRDGQSYEQYFGPGTRLTVT.